The sequence of this T cell receptor beta chain was determined in a study of human T cells and chemical hapten exposure. The CDR3 is 17 amino acids. The junction had 5 bases not matched to a gene; V was cut back by 6 bases and J by 0 bases. Described time point: pre-sensitization, week 0. Treatment denoted: therapeutic diphenylcyclopropenone sensitization with weekly scalp DPC. From the RACE reads, TCRdb called clonotypes with MiXCR, one entry per CDR3 protein. Of about 380,000 distinct CDR3 sequences in the sample, approximately 5% were seen once. This clonotype was found a few times. The receptor was isolated from a woman in her forties or fifties with alopecia areata. Some clones in this sample may be carry-over from other donors' samples. The sample in question was whole blood, obtained in connection with sensitization to the hapten diphenylcyclopropenone (DPC). V is TRBV12-3 or TRBV12-4 and J is TRBJ2-3; 14 bases match TRBD2. The CDR3 nucleotides read TGTGCCAGCAGCGGACTAGCGGGGGGCCGAAGCACAGATACGCAGTATTTT. This translates into CASSGLAGGRSTDTQYF.